The present TCR beta chain was sequenced within a study of graft-versus-host responses after intestinal transplantation. Study background: Every recipient underwent anti-thymocyte globulin induction, then tacrolimus and steroids for roughly 3 years.

Trimming at V came to 1 base and at J to 3 bases, leaving 6 bases not matched to a gene. This CDR3 region has 17 residues. Germline CDR1 and CDR2: LGHNA and YNFKEQ. Repertoires were generated with immunoSEQ multiplex PCR, while TCRdb's copy carries only in-frame clones and drops some. The sample includes 9,500 to 13,000 clones, 92% seen only once; the top ten take 4.5% to 5.5%. The gene calls are TRBV4-2 and TRBJ2-2; 9 bases are a match to TRBD2. This sequence was found in a human patient who received an intestinal transplant, so some T cells may come from the graft donor. This specimen consisted of PBMCs, obtained about 70 days after transplant. The CDR3 region is CASSQARLAVHTGELFF. The CDR3 coding sequence is TGTGCCAGCAGCCAAGCCCGACTAGCGGTTCACACCGGGGAGCTGTTTTTT.